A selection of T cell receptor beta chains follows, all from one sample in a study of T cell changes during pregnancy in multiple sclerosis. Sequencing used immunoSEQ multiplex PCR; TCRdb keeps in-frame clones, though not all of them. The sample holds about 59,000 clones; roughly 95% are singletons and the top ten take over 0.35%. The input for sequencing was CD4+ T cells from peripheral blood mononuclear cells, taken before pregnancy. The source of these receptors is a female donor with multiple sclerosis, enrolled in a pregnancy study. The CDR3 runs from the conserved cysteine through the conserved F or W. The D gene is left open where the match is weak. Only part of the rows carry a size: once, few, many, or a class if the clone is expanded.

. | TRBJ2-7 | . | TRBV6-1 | TGTGCCAGCCATGAGGTACGGGAGCGAGACGAGCAGTACTTC | CASHEVRERDEQYF
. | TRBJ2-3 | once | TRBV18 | TGTGCCAGCTCACAAGTCGGGAGATCAGATACGCAGTATTTT | CASSQVGRSDTQYF
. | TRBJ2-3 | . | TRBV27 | TGTGCCAGCAGCCCCTTCGTATCCTCTAGCACAGATACGCAGTATTTT | CASSPFVSSSTDTQYF
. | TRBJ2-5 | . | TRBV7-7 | TGTGCTAGCAGCGCATTGAGTGTAGAGACCCAGTACTTC | CASSALSVETQYF
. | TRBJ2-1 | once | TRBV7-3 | TGTGCCAGCAGCTCCCAACCAGCGAATGAGCAGTTCTTC | CASSSQPANEQFF
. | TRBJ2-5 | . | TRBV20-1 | TGCAGTGCCGTAAAAGAGACCCAGTACTTC | CSAVKETQYF
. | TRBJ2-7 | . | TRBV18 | TGTGCCAGCTCATTCGGAGGGCAGGGAAGGTCCGAGCAGTACTTC | CASSFGGQGRSEQYF
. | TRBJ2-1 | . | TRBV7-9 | TGTGCCAGCAGCGAGGGTTCTTTCAGTGAGCAGTTCTTC | CASSEGSFSEQFF
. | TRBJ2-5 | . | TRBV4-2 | TGTGCCAGCAGCCAAAACACAGGGTTCGGCCAAGAGACCCAGTACTTC | CASSQNTGFGQETQYF
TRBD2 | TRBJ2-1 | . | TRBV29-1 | TGCAGCGCTCGGGGGGGACTAGCATCGAATGAGCAGTTCTTC | CSARGGLASNEQFF
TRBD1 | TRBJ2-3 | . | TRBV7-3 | TGTGCCAGCAGCCTCCTCGGGACAGGCACAGATACGCAGTATTTT | CASSLLGTGTDTQYF
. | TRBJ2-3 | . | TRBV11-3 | TGTGCCAGCAGCTCATCGACAGGCCGGGGTACGCAGTATTTT | CASSSSTGRGTQYF
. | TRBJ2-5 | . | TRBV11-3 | TGTGCCAGCAGCTTGGTAGGGGAGGCGGGGACCCAGTACTTC | CASSLVGEAGTQYF
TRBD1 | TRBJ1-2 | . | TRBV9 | TGTGCCAGCAGCGTAGCGACAGGGGATGCATATGGCTACACCTTC | CASSVATGDAYGYTF
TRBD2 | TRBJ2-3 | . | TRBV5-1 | TGCGCCAGCTGTAAGGCTAGCGGGAGGGGAGATACGCAGTATTTT | CASCKASGRGDTQYF
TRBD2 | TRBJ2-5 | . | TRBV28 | TGTGCCAGCAGTTTAAACATAGCGGGAGGTGAGACCCAGTACTTC | CASSLNIAGGETQYF
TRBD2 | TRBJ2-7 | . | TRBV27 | TGTGCCAGCAGTTCCATGGGTCTAGCGGGAGTAGGGGAGCAGTACTTC | CASSSMGLAGVGEQYF
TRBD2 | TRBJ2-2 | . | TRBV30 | TGTGCCTGGAGCGGGAGGTTGACCACCGGGGAGCTGTTTTTT | CAWSGRLTTGELFF
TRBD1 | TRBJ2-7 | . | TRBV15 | TGTGCCACCAGCTGGGACAGGGCCCTCTACGAGCAGTACTTC | CATSWDRALYEQYF
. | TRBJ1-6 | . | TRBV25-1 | TGTGCCAGCAGTGAATTCAATAGTGATCCCCTCCACTTT | CASSEFNSDPLHF
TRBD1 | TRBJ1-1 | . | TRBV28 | TGTGCCAGCAGCCCGGGACAGGGACACACTGAAGCTTTCTTT | CASSPGQGHTEAFF
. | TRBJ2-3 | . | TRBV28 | TGTGCCAGCAGTTTCAGTCCGGGTGTCTCACCCGGTACGCAGTATTTT | CASSFSPGVSPGTQYF
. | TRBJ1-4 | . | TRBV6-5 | TGTGCCAGCAGTTACTCTGGGGCGGATGAAAAACTGTTTTTT | CASSYSGADEKLFF
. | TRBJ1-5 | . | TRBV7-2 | TGTGCCAGCAGCTTAATTGGCTCGGGATCTCAGCCCCAGCATTTT | CASSLIGSGSQPQHF
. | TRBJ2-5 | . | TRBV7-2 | TGTGCCAGCAGCTTAGCGCCACTACGAGAGACCCAGTACTTC | CASSLAPLRETQYF
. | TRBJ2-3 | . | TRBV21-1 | TGTGCCAGCGTTCTTACTATTAAGGTCGCAGATACGCAGTATTTT | CASVLTIKVADTQYF
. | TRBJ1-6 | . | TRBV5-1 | TGCGCCAGCAGCTTACAAGATAATTCACCCCTCCACTTT | CASSLQDNSPLHF
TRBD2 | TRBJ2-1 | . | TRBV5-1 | TGCGCCAGCAGCTTGGGGCTAGCGGCAGCAGGATCCTACAATGAGCAGTTCTTC | CASSLGLAAAGSYNEQFF
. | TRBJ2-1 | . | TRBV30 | TGTGCCTGGATGCCGGGACTTCGCAATGAGCAGTTCTTC | CAWMPGLRNEQFF
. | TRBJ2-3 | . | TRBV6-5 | TGTGCCAGCAGTTATGGAACTAGCTTTTCCACAGATACGCAGTATTTT | CASSYGTSFSTDTQYF
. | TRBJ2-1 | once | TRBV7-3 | TGTGCCAGCAGCCCCTCTCCGGGGGACAATGAGCAGTTCTTC | CASSPSPGDNEQFF
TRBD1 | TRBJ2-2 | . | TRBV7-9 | TGTGCCGCTTTCCGGGACAGGGCGAACACCGGGGAGCTGTTTTTT | CAAFRDRANTGELFF
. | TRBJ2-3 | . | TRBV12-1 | TGTGCCAGCAGCCTCGGGACTAGCGGGAGCACAGATACGCAGTATTTT | CASSLGTSGSTDTQYF
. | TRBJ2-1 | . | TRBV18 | TGTGCCAGCTCAATCAACAATGAGCAGTTCTTC | CASSINNEQFF
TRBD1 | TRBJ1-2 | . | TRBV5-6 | TGTGCCAGCAGCTTGATTTTCCCAACAGGGGATGGCTACACCTTC | CASSLIFPTGDGYTF
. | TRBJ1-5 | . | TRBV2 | TGTGCCAGCAAATCGACAGTCAATCAGCCCCAGCATTTT | CASKSTVNQPQHF
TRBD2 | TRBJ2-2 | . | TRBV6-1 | TGTGCGCTTCTAGCGGGGCCGAACACCGGGGAGCTGTTTTTT | CALLAGPNTGELFF
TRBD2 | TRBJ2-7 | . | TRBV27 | TGTGCCAGCAGTTTAGTCGGCTGGGGACTAAACTACGAGCAGTACTTC | CASSLVGWGLNYEQYF
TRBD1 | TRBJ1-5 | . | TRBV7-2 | TGTGCCAGCAGCTCTCAGGGGGGCAATCAGCCCCAGCATTTT | CASSSQGGNQPQHF
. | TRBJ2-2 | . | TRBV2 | TGTGCCAGCAGTGAAGAGGGGGTGGCCACCGGGGAGCTGTTTTTT | CASSEEGVATGELFF
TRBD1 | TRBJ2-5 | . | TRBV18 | TGTGCCAGCTCACCATGGGACAGAGAAGAGACCCAGTACTTC | CASSPWDREETQYF
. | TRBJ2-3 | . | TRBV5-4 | TGTGCCAGCAGCTTGGCCGGGTCAGATACGCAGTATTTT | CASSLAGSDTQYF
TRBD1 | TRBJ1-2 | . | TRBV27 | TGTGCCAGCAGTCCGCATGGACAGGCCAACCATGGCTACACCTTC | CASSPHGQANHGYTF
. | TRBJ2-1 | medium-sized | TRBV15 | TGTGCCACCAGCAGAGACCCGGAGGTGACTTGGGGCAATGAGCAGTTCTTC | CATSRDPEVTWGNEQFF
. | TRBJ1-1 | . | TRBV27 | TGTGCCAGCAGTTTACACAGGGTGGGGTCTGAAGCTTTCTTT | CASSLHRVGSEAFF